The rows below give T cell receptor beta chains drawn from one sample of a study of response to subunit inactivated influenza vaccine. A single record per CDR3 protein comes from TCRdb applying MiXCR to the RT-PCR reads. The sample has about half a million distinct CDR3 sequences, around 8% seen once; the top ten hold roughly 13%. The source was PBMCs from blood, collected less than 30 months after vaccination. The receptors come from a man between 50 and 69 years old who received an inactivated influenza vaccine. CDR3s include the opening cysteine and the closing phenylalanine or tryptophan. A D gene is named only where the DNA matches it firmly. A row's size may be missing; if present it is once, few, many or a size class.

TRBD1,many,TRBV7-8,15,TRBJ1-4,TGTGCCAGCAGCGAGGGGGGACAGCTTAATGAAAAACTGTTTTTT,CASSEGGQLNEKLFF
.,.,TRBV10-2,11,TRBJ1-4,TGCGCCAGCAGTGAGGCGAGAAAACTGTTTTTT,CASSEARKLFF
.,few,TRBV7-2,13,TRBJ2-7,TGTGCCAGCAGCCAGACGATGGCCTACGAGCAGTACTTC,CASSQTMAYEQYF
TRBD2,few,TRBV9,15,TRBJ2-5,TGTGCCAGCAGCGTAACAGCGGGGGGCCAAGAGACCCAGTACTTC,CASSVTAGGQETQYF
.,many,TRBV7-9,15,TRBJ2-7,TGTGCCAGCAGCTCGTACCAGCGGTGGGGATACGAGCAGTACTTC,CASSSYQRWGYEQYF
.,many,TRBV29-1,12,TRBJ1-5,TGCAGCGTTGCAGGGGCCAATCAGCCCCAGCATTTT,CSVAGANQPQHF
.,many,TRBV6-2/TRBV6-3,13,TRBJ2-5,TGTGCCAGCAGCCTATGGGGAACAGAGACCCAGTACTTC,CASSLWGTETQYF
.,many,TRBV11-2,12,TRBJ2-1,TGTGCCAGCAGCTTTGAGGGCAATGAGCAGTTCTTC,CASSFEGNEQFF
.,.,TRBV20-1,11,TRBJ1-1,TGCAGTGCTAGTGCGCGGAATGAAGCTTTCTTT,CSASARNEAFF
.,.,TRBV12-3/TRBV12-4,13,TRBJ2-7,TGTGCCAGCACTCGTCATCCGTCCCACGAGCAGTACTTC,CASTRHPSHEQYF
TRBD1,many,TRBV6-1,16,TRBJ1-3,TGTGCCAGCAGTCGAATGGGACAGAACTCTGGAAACACCATATATTTT,CASSRMGQNSGNTIYF
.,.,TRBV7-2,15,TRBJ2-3,TGTGCCAGCAGCCTTTTAGTTTCTAGCACAGATACGCAGTATTTT,CASSLLVSSTDTQYF
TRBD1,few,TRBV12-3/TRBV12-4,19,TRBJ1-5,TGTGCCAGCAGTTTTAAGTATGGGCAGGGGGTTTATAGCAATCAGCCCCAGCATTTT,CASSFKYGQGVYSNQPQHF
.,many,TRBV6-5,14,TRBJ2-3,TGTGCCAGCAGTTCTGCGGAGAGCACAGATACGCAGTATTTT,CASSSAESTDTQYF
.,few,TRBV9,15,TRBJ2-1,TGTGCCAGCAGCGTAGGGGACGGGTCCTACAATGAGCAGTTCTTC,CASSVGDGSYNEQFF
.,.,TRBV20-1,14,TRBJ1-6,TGCAGTGCTAGAAGTCGCTCCTATAATTCACCCCTCCACTTT,CSARSRSYNSPLHF
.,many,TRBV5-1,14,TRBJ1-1,TGCGCCAGCAGCTCCTTTCGCCGACCGACTGAAGCTTTCTTT,CASSSFRRPTEAFF
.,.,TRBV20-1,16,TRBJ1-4,TGCAGTGCCCCGGACCGGAAACAGGGTCGGGCTGAAAAACTGTTTTTT,CSAPDRKQGRAEKLFF
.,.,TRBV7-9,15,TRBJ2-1,TGTGCCAGCAGCTTAACGGGGGCCCGCAACAATGAGCAGTTCTTC,CASSLTGARNNEQFF
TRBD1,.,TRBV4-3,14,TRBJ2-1,TGCGCCAGCAGCCCTGACAGGGGTTCAAATGAGCAGTTCTTC,CASSPDRGSNEQFF
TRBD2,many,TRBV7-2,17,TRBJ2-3,TGTGCCAGCAGCTTAGCCCCCAGCGGGAGCGGATTAGATACGCAGTATTTT,CASSLAPSGSGLDTQYF
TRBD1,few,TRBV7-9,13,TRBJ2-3,TGTGCCAGCAGGGACAGGGAGACAGATACGCAGTATTTT,CASRDRETDTQYF
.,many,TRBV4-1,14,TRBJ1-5,TGCGCCAGCAGCCAAGGTCGGGGGCCCCAGCCCCAGCATTTT,CASSQGRGPQPQHF
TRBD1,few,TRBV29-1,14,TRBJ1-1,TGCAGCGCCTTGACAGGGGGCTTAGGGGCTGAAGCTTTCTTT,CSALTGGLGAEAFF
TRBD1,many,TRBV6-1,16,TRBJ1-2,TGTGCCAGCAAGGCCGGGACAGGGAATACTAACTATGGCTACACCTTC,CASKAGTGNTNYGYTF
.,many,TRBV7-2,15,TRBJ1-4,TGTGCCAGCAGCCCCTTGACGGGTAGGGGGGAAAAACTGTTTTTT,CASSPLTGRGEKLFF
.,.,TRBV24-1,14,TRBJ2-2,TGTGCCACCGGGAAGGGAGAGGTCACCGGGGAGCTGTTTTTT,CATGKGEVTGELFF
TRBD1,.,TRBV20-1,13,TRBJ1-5,TGCAGTGCTCACAGCACTTCAGGGGGGCCCCAGCATTTT,CSAHSTSGGPQHF
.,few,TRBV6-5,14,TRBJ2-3,TGTGCCAGCAGTTACTCAGATAGGACAGATACGCAGTATTTT,CASSYSDRTDTQYF
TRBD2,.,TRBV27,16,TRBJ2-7,TGTGCCAGCAGTTTGGAGCGGGAGGCCCTCTCCTACGAGCAGTACTTC,CASSLEREALSYEQYF
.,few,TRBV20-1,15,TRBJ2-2,TGCAGTGCTAGAAATCCGGCCTCGAACACCGGGGAGCTGTTTTTT,CSARNPASNTGELFF
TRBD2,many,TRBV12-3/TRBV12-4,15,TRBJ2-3,TGTGCCAGCAGACCTAGCGGGGGGGCAACAGATACGCAGTATTTT,CASRPSGGATDTQYF
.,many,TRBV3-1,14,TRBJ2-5,TGTGCCAGCAGCCAGTTTGGAGGCGGGGAGACCCAGTACTTC,CASSQFGGGETQYF
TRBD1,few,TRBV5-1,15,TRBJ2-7,TGCGCCAGCAGCTCAGCCGGGACAGGGTACTACGAGCAGTACTTC,CASSSAGTGYYEQYF
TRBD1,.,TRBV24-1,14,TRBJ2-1,TGTGCCACCAGTGACCTCCGGACAGGACATGGGCAGTTCTTC,CATSDLRTGHGQFF
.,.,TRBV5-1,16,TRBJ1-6,TGCGCCAGCTCTAGACAGCCAGGCTCCTATAATTCACCCCTCCACTTT,CASSRQPGSYNSPLHF
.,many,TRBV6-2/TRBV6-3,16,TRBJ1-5,TGTGCCAGCAAACCCACTTGGGGTACCAGCAATCAGCCCCAGCATTTT,CASKPTWGTSNQPQHF
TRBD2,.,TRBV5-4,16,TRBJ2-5,TGTGCCAGCAGCTTGGTTTCGGGGGGGCCTAGGGAGACCCAGTACTTC,CASSLVSGGPRETQYF
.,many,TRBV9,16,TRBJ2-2,TGTGCCAGCAGCGTAGGTCAAGGGGTTGGGACCGGGGAGCTGTTTTTT,CASSVGQGVGTGELFF
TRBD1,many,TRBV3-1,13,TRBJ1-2,TGTGCCAGCAGTCGCCGGGACAGTGCTGGCTACACCTTC,CASSRRDSAGYTF